The 22 T cell receptor beta chains given below trace back to one sample, sequenced in a study of type 1 and type 2 diabetes patients. Amplification started from genomic DNA. Amplification of the beta chain CDR3 used 30 forward and 13 reverse multiplex primers. TCRdb reanalysed the multiplex PCR reads using MiXCR and keeps one entry per CDR3 protein. The sample contains about 250,000 distinct CDR3 sequences, approximately 50% of which appear only once. Sample: peripheral blood mononuclear cells (PBMCs). The source of these receptors is a young man with type 2 diabetes.

This chain links TRBV30 with TRBJ2-7; D perhaps matches TRBD2 (6 bases). Trimming removed 2 bases at V and 4 bases at J, with 6 bases between. There are 11 residues in the CDR3. Germline CDR1 GTSNPN, CDR2 SVGIG (reference sequence). The CDR3 DNA is TGTGCCTGGAGTCGGGGGTACGAGCAGTACTTC. The encoded protein is CAWSRGYEQYF.

The table lists this clonotype with a few counts. V and J are TRBV7-2 and TRBJ2-1; D may match TRBD1 or TRBD2 (6 bases each). Germline CDR1 is SGHTA and CDR2 is FQGNSA. The CDR3 extends over 15 amino acids. Trimming took 4 bases from V and 6 from J, leaving 16 bases between them. The CDR3 here is CASSWGAGRVNEQFF. The CDR3 DNA sequence: TGTGCCAGCAGCTGGGGGGCCGGACGAGTCAATGAGCAGTTCTTC.

Only a few counts were recorded for this clonotype. Relative to the germline gene, one junction end is altered; a read error may explain this. J is TRBJ2-7 and V is TRBV14, with D possibly TRBD1 on 6 matching bases. The CDR3 consists of 15 residues. Germline loops: CDR1 SGHDN, CDR2 FVKESK. The CDR3 nucleotides are TGCGCCAGCAACAGGGACCCAGACAACCAGGGCGAGCAGTACTTC. The encoded protein is CASNRDPDNQGEQYF.

There are many counts of this clonotype. The chain recombines TRBV2 with TRBJ1-1; D uncertain. The CDR3 sequence is 11 residues long. Trimming shortened V by 1 base and J by 7 bases, and 4 bases separated the two germline ends. CDR1 SNHLY and CDR2 FYNNEI come from the germline V gene. CDR3 sequence reads: CASSEVGEAFF. The CDR3 region has the DNA TGTGCCAGCAGTGAAGTCGGTGAAGCTTTCTTT.

The chain employs TRBV7-2 and TRBJ2-3; 9 bases agree with TRBD2. This CDR3 comprises 17 residues. Germline lookup yields CDR1 SGHTA and CDR2 FQGNSA. After removal of 1 base from V and 4 bases from J, the junction contained 9 bases not matched to a gene. CDR3 coding DNA: TGTGCCAGCAGCTTAGTAGGGCGCGGGGGGGCGGCAGATACGCAGTATTTT. Its protein product is CASSLVGRGGAADTQYF.

V and J are TRBV20-1 and TRBJ1-2, with a possible D match to TRBD1 (6 bases). Trimming shortened V by 6 bases and J by 1 base, and 12 bases separated the two germline ends. CDR3 length: 13 amino acids. Germline values: CDR1 DFQATT, CDR2 SNEGSKA (reference sequence). CDR3 DNA: TGCAGTGCCCGGGGACACCTTAACTATGGCTACACCTTC. Translation gives CSARGHLNYGYTF.

The rearrangement uses TRBV12-5 and TRBJ1-1, with D unresolved. This CDR3 is built from 12 residues. V was clipped by 0 bases and J by 7 bases, with 6 bases between them. Germline V gene data show CDR1 as LGHNT and CDR2 as FRNRAP. DNA for the CDR3: TGTGCTAGTGGTTTGGTAGGAATTGAAGCTTTCTTT. This encodes CASGLVGIEAFF.

This clonotype was counted between two and nine times. The chain is built from TRBV20-1 and TRBJ1-1; D unresolved. Looked up from germline, CDR1 is DFQATT and CDR2 is SNEGSKA (reference sequence). The length of the CDR3 is 11 residues. Trimming shortened V by 0 bases and J by 4 bases, and 3 bases separated the two germline ends. CDR3 region: CSARESTEAFF. The CDR3 nucleotides are TGCAGTGCTAGAGAATCCACTGAAGCTTTCTTT.

A note on this clonotype: As the CDR3 is not closed by the conserved phenylalanine or tryptophan, this likely results from a read error. The J gene is TRBJ2-5, the V gene TRBV7-6, with 9 nucleotides matching TRBD2. Germline CDR1 SGHVS, CDR2 FNYEAQ. V dropped 1 base and J dropped 4; count of bases not matched to a gene: 7. This CDR3 spans 16 amino acids. CDR3: CASSLGASGEGETQYL. In nucleotides, the CDR3 is TGTGCCAGCAGCTTAGGAGCTAGCGGGGAGGGAGAGACCCAGTACCTC.

The chain uses TRBV27 and TRBJ2-1, with 8 bases matching TRBD2. Unmatched junction bases numbered 5, after V lost 3 bases and J lost 1 base. This CDR3 has 16 amino acids. The germline CDR1 and CDR2 sequences are MNHEY and SMNVEV (reference sequence). This chain's CDR3 is CASSFGGGWSYNEQFF. The DNA of the CDR3 is TGTGCCAGCAGTTTCGGGGGGGGTTGGTCCTACAATGAGCAGTTCTTC.

The rearrangement links TRBV10-3 to TRBJ1-6; D ambiguous. The CDR3 totals 17 residues. CDR1 ENHRY and CDR2 SYGVKD come from the germline V gene. Trimming pared 10 bases from V and 7 bases from J, leaving 26 bases between. The CDR3 region has the DNA TGTGCCAGCGGAGGGAGGGCGGGGTTTTTCGGGAATTCACCCCTCCACTTT. This translates into CASGGRAGFFGNSPLHF.

This clonotype has only a few counts. The V call is TRBV7-2, the J call TRBJ2-1; D unresolved. V was pared by 5 bases and J by 8 bases, with 7 bases between. CDR3 length: 11 residues. Germline values: CDR1 SGHTA, CDR2 FQGNSA. The CDR3 reads CASSAHDEQFF. For the CDR3, the DNA is TGTGCCAGCAGCGCCCACGATGAGCAGTTCTTC.

This clonotype was seen ten or more times. The V and J genes are TRBV2 and TRBJ2-5, with 9 bases fitting TRBD1. The CDR3 spans 14 residues. The V gene end was trimmed by 4 bases and the J gene end by 5 bases; junction bases not matched to a gene: 5. Germline V CDR1 and CDR2: SNHLY, FYNNEI. The CDR3 coding sequence is TGTGCCAGCAGTGCGACAGGGGGAAGGGAGACCCAGTACTTC. This sequence encodes CASSATGGRETQYF.

The chain has TRBV10-3 and TRBJ2-7; the D is unclear. The CDR3 has 13 amino acids. Germline assignment: CDR1 ENHRY and CDR2 SYGVKD. The ends were cut back, 10 bases at V and 7 bases at J, with 20 bases in the middle. DNA of the CDR3: TGTGCCAGCAGCTCAGGACCCTCGCGGGAGCAGTACTTC. It codes for CASSSGPSREQYF.

The genes are TRBV19 and TRBJ2-1; D not resolved. CDR1 LNHDA and CDR2 SQIVND come from the germline V gene (reference sequence). Deletions cut 3 bases from V and 1 base from J, with 10 bases between. The length of the CDR3 is 15 residues. For the CDR3, the DNA is TGTGCCAGTAGTATGTTCGGCATTTCCTACAATGAGCAGTTCTTC. This translates into CASSMFGISYNEQFF.

This chain's CDR3 is CASSRSPDTDTQYF. The CDR3 DNA follows: TGCGCCAGCAGCCGCTCCCCCGACACAGATACGCAGTATTTT. V is TRBV5-1 and J is TRBJ2-3; D is ambiguous. Germline-derived CDR1 and CDR2 are SGHRS and YFSETQ. CDR3 length: 14 residues. V dropped 4 bases and J dropped 2 bases, with 11 bases sitting between them.

This chain connects TRBV7-2 to TRBJ1-4; D is undetermined. The CDR3 contains 16 residues. The germline V gene encodes CDR1 SGHTA and CDR2 FQGNSA. V lost 5 bases to trimming and J lost 4 bases, with 17 bases between them. In DNA form, the CDR3 reads TGTGCCAGCAGCGCCGGCCTCCAGTGGGGTAATGAAAAACTGTTTTTT. Translating gives CASSAGLQWGNEKLFF.

In this sample, this clonotype turned up a few times. The rearrangement joins TRBV29-1 to TRBJ1-1, with 9 bases identical to TRBD1. The trim removed 7 bases at V and 6 bases at J, leaving 9 bases unmatched. The germline V gene has CDR1 SQVTM and CDR2 ANQGSEA. The CDR3 sequence is 13 residues long. The CDR3 spells CSARDREGSEAFF. CDR3 bases: TGCAGCGCTCGGGACAGGGAGGGCTCTGAAGCTTTCTTT.

On this clonotype: A junction end diverges from the germline sequence, so it may reflect a read error. The J gene is TRBJ2-2, the V gene TRBV15; no clear D. The CDR3 totals 18 residues. CDR1 LNHNV and CDR2 YYDKDF come from the germline V gene (reference sequence). CDR3 nucleotides: TGTGCCACCAGCAGAGTTCCGGTTTCGGTTCGAGGTTGGGATGGGCTGCTTTTT. It is translated as CATSRVPVSVRGWDGLLF.

The rearrangement joins TRBV7-8 to TRBJ1-1; 9 positions agree with TRBD1. Losses at the gene ends were 2 bases for V and 6 bases for J; bases not matched to a gene: 7. CDR1 and CDR2 (germline): SGHVS, FQNEAQ. The CDR3 is 15 residues long. In DNA, the CDR3 is TGTGCCAGCAGCTTATCGGGACAGGGTTCCGCTGAAGCTTTCTTT. Translated: CASSLSGQGSAEAFF.

The chain combines TRBV20-1 with TRBJ1-2; TRBD1 matches at 11 bases. With V trimmed by 6 bases and J by 7 bases, 10 bases remained unmatched. This CDR3 is built from 14 residues. Germline V gene lookup returns CDR1 DFQATT and CDR2 SNEGSKA (reference sequence). The CDR3 bases are TGCAGTGCAGGGGGCGCCGGGACAGGGGGTGGCTACACCTTC. It yields the protein CSAGGAGTGGGYTF.

Regarding this clonotype: The CDR3 end shows no conserved phenylalanine or tryptophan, and so a read error is likely. The rearrangement links TRBV7-2 to TRBJ2-7; 7 nucleotides line up with TRBD1. Germline V CDR1 and CDR2: SGHTA, FQGNSA. J gave up 1 base and V 4 bases, and 10 bases lay outside the gene matches. The CDR3 length is 16 residues. This CDR3 is CASSSLPGTDSYEQYL. The CDR3 DNA reads as TGTGCCAGCAGCTCCTTGCCCGGGACAGATTCCTACGAGCAGTACCTC.